Listed here are 30 T cell receptor beta chains from one sample, sequenced in a study of molecular identifiers for immune sequencing clone quantification. In TCRdb, the PCR reads were re-called with MiXCR into one record per CDR3 protein. The sample carries 63,000 or so distinct CDR3 sequences, about 17% recorded once. The sample taken for sequencing was naive CD8+ T cells from blood, with Jurkat cell RNA spiked in. As for subset: FACS-sorted CD8+CD4-CCR7+CD45RA+ naive T cells. All receptors derive from a human donor in good health. Some libraries in this study had Jurkat cell RNA spiked in.

This clonotype was seen many times. The J gene is TRBJ2-1, the V gene TRBV11-1, with 11 bases identical to TRBD2. The CDR3 is 15 residues long. The germline V gene encodes CDR1 SGHAT and CDR2 FQDESV (reference sequence). V lost 6 bases and J lost 9; bases outside the gene matches: 10. The CDR3 reads CASRSSGRLDGEQFF. Here the CDR3 DNA reads TGTGCCAGCAGGTCTAGCGGGAGGTTAGATGGTGAGCAGTTCTTC.

As regards this clonotype: An end of the junction does not agree with germline; a read error may underlie this. This sequence joins TRBV5-1 and TRBJ2-7; D might be TRBD2 (6 bases). In germline, CDR1 is SGHRS, CDR2 YFSETQ. This CDR3 has 14 amino acids. CDR3: CARSSGAGSYEQYF. CDR3 in DNA: TGCGCCCGCAGCTCCGGAGCGGGCTCCTACGAGCAGTACTTC.

This clonotype showed up many times. This chain connects TRBV28 to TRBJ2-6; tentatively, D is TRBD1 or TRBD2 (5 bases each). From germline, CDR1 is MDHEN and CDR2 SYDVKM. V was shortened by 6 bases and J by 0 bases, with 24 bases between the two germline ends. The CDR3 totals 20 residues. This chain's CDR3 is CASSSRLRDDSYSGANVLTF. In DNA form, the CDR3 reads TGTGCCAGCAGCTCAAGACTCCGGGACGATTCTTACTCTGGGGCCAACGTCCTGACTTTC.

The V gene is TRBV27, the J gene TRBJ1-2; 8 bases align to TRBD1. The ends lost 6 bases at V and 8 bases at J; junction bases unmatched: 5. Germline values: CDR1 MNHEY, CDR2 SMNVEV (reference sequence). There are 12 residues in the CDR3. The CDR3 here is CASRGQVVGYTF. The CDR3 region has the DNA TGTGCCAGCAGGGGACAGGTCGTCGGCTACACCTTC.

This clonotype was recorded at least ten times. J is TRBJ1-1 and V is TRBV30; possible D gene TRBD1, 6 bases. The germline V gene encodes CDR1 GTSNPN and CDR2 SVGIG (reference sequence). V was clipped by 4 bases and J by 5 bases, with 11 bases between them. The CDR3 is made up of 12 amino acids. The CDR3 DNA reads TGTGCCTGGACAGGGGTAGGGACTGAAGCTTTCTTT. It yields the protein CAWTGVGTEAFF.

Of note for this clonotype: Mismatch with germline at one junction end may stem from a read error. The chain couples TRBV6-5 to TRBJ1-4, with 7 bases matching TRBD1. This CDR3 is 15 amino acids long. The germline gives CDR1 MNHEY, CDR2 SVGAGI. The CDR3: CASSLLGTANEKLSF. The CDR3 DNA is TGTGCCAGCAGTCTCCTAGGGACAGCAAATGAAAAGCTGTCTTTT.

This clonotype was recorded many times. This chain connects TRBV4-3 to TRBJ2-3; the D gene is possibly TRBD2 (5 bases). The CDR3 totals 15 residues. From germline, CDR1 is LGHNA and CDR2 YSLEER. V was trimmed by 4 bases and J by 5 bases, leaving 16 bases between them. The CDR3 DNA follows: TGCGCCAGCAGCCTCGGACTCAACCTCGAAGATACGCAGTATTTT. This sequence encodes CASSLGLNLEDTQYF.

This clonotype has at least ten counts. V is TRBV28 and J is TRBJ2-7, with 8 bases matching TRBD2. The CDR3 loop spans 17 amino acids. The V gene end was trimmed by 6 bases and the J gene end by 3 bases; junction bases not matched to a gene: 16. Per the germline V gene, CDR1 is MDHEN and CDR2 is SYDVKM. CDR3 amino acids: CASSQNLLAGEYYEQYF. The CDR3 DNA sequence: TGTGCCAGCAGCCAAAACCTCCTAGCGGGCGAATACTACGAGCAGTACTTC.

There are many counts of this clonotype. The J gene is TRBJ2-3, the V gene TRBV7-9; a possible D gene is TRBD2 (6 bases). Trimming removed 4 bases from V and 6 bases from J, with 20 bases in between. Germline-derived CDR1 and CDR2 are SEHNR and FQNEAQ (reference sequence). This CDR3 has 16 residues. The CDR3 DNA reads as TGTGCCAGCAGCTCCAATCGGGGGAGCATCGACGATACGCAGTATTTT. Protein: CASSSNRGSIDDTQYF.

Many counts were recorded for this clonotype. This chain connects TRBV7-2 to TRBJ2-3; D may be TRBD2 (6 bases). V was shortened by 3 bases and J by 2 bases, with 12 bases between the two germline ends. Germline loops: CDR1 SGHTA, CDR2 FQGNSA. The CDR3 spans 15 residues. CDR3 sequence reads: CASSFVSGVTDTQYF. CDR3 sequence (DNA): TGTGCCAGCAGCTTTGTTAGCGGAGTCACAGATACGCAGTATTTT. The full variable domain, with the rest looked up from reference TRBV7-2 and TRBJ2-3, is GAGVSQSPSNKVTEKGKDVELRCDPISGHTALYWYRQSLGQGLEFLIYFQGNSAPDKSGLPSDRFSAERTGGSVSTLTIQRTQQEDSAVYLCASSFVSGVTDTQYFGPGTRLTVL.

This clonotype was recorded many times. The rearrangement uses TRBV11-2 and TRBJ2-7; 11 bases fit TRBD2. CDR3 length: 14 amino acids. CDR1 is SGHAT and CDR2 is FQNNGV in the germline V gene. The J segment lost 4 bases and the V segment lost 5 bases, leaving 4 bases of the junction unmatched. CDR3 protein: CASSQTSGSYEQYF. The DNA for the CDR3 is TGTGCCAGCAGCCAAACTAGCGGGAGTTACGAGCAGTACTTC.

The table lists this clonotype with a few counts. Possible read error: a much larger clone is one base away. This chain joins TRBV7-9 and TRBJ1-4, with no clear D. Trimming removed 1 base from V and 7 bases from J, with 7 bases in between. The CDR3 runs to 13 residues. Germline V CDR1 and CDR2: SEHNR, FQNEAQ (reference sequence). CDR3 sequence (DNA): TGTGCCAGCAGCTTAGTTCCTGGTGAAAAACTGTTTTTT. This codes for CASSLVPGEKLFF.

The chain is built from TRBV3-1 and TRBJ2-1; D possibly corresponds to TRBD2 (6 bases). CDR3 size: 13 residues. Trimming took off 8 bases at V and 5 bases at J, with 13 bases between the two ends. Germline lookup yields CDR1 LGHDT and CDR2 YNNKEL (reference sequence). CDR3 sequence (DNA): TGTGCCAGCGAGGGACTGGTGAACAATGAGCAGTTCTTC. It specifies CASEGLVNNEQFF.

As regards this clonotype: A junction end diverges from the germline sequence, so it may reflect a read error. This chain uses TRBV5-6 with TRBJ1-2; 9 nucleotides agree with TRBD1. This CDR3 has 14 residues. Germline V CDR1 and CDR2: SGHDT, YYEEEE. CDR3 sequence (DNA): TGTGCCAGCAGGCCGACAGGGGGAAACTATGGCTGCACCTTC. Its translation is CASRPTGGNYGCTF.

This chain uses TRBV27 with TRBJ1-6; D unresolved. Germline assignment: CDR1 MNHEY and CDR2 SMNVEV (reference sequence). The CDR3 covers 17 residues. Trimming left V 4 bases short and J 4 bases short, with 17 bases between. The CDR3 region is CASSSPALTGYNSPLHF. DNA for the CDR3: TGTGCCAGCAGTTCCCCCGCCTTGACGGGTTATAATTCACCCCTCCACTTT.

This clonotype was counted a few times. The rearrangement uses TRBV2 and TRBJ1-1; the D is unclear. Trimming removed 5 bases at V and 6 bases at J, with 19 bases between. There are 15 residues in the CDR3. Germline loops: CDR1 SNHLY, CDR2 FYNNEI. The CDR3 loop reads CASSTESEQRSEAFF. As DNA, the CDR3 is TGTGCCAGCAGTACGGAAAGTGAACAAAGGTCTGAAGCTTTCTTT.

This clonotype was detected ten times or more. The chain links TRBV29-1 to TRBJ2-1; TRBD1 agrees at 7 bases. CDR1 and CDR2 from the germline V gene are SQVTM and ANQGSEA. The CDR3 is 13 amino acids. With 6 bases clipped from V and 9 bases from J, the junction kept 11 bases outside the gene matches. The CDR3 sequence: CSVLTTGFGEQFF. CDR3 bases: TGCAGCGTCCTTACGACAGGGTTCGGTGAGCAGTTCTTC.

The J gene is TRBJ2-1, the V gene TRBV5-5; TRBD2 matches at 10 bases. The germline V gene encodes CDR1 SGHKS and CDR2 YYEKEE (reference sequence). The CDR3 sequence is 16 residues long. With 0 bases clipped from V and 5 bases from J, the junction kept 5 bases outside the gene matches. The CDR3 protein is CASSLELAGTNNEQFF. The CDR3 nucleotides are TGTGCCAGCAGCTTGGAACTAGCGGGGACCAACAATGAGCAGTTCTTC.

Points on this clonotype: A read error may be the cause here, since a much bigger clone is one base away. The chain links TRBV19 to TRBJ1-2, with unresolved D. The germline V gene has CDR1 LNHDA and CDR2 SQIVND (reference sequence). The CDR3 runs to 13 residues. CDR3 sequence: CASCIPPTYGYTF. The CDR3 nucleotides read TGTGCCAGTTGTATACCGCCGACTTATGGCTACACCTTC.

V and J are TRBV19 and TRBJ1-1; D is ambiguous. Between the trimmed V and J ends, which lost 3 bases and 5 bases, there was a span of 10 bases. There are 13 residues in the CDR3. Germline assignment: CDR1 LNHDA and CDR2 SQIVND (reference sequence). In DNA, the CDR3 is TGTGCCAGTAGTATTAAGGGTAGAACTGAAGCTTTCTTT. Residues: CASSIKGRTEAFF. Using reference TRBV19 and TRBJ1-1 for the parts outside the CDR3, the full variable domain is DGGITQSPKYLFRKEGQNVTLSCEQNLNHDAMYWYRQDPGQGLRLIYYSQIVNDFQKGDIAEGYSVSREKKESFPLTVTSAQKNPTAFYLCASSIKGRTEAFFGQGTRLTVV.

The sample holds many counts of this clonotype. CDR3 amino acids: CASRSPGRAADTQYF. As DNA, the CDR3 is TGTGCCAGCAGGTCCCCCGGGAGGGCCGCAGATACGCAGTATTTT. The rearrangement uses TRBV12-3 or TRBV12-4 and TRBJ2-3; 8 bases agree with TRBD2. The CDR3 extends over 15 amino acids. Trimming cost V 6 bases and J 4 bases; bases outside gene matches: 9.

This clonotype was observed a few times. A much larger clone sits a single nucleotide away, making a read error possible. V usage is TRBV6-6 and J usage is TRBJ1-5, with D unclear. CDR3 length: 14 residues. CDR1 is MNHNY and CDR2 is SVGAGI in the germline V gene (reference sequence). The CDR3 is CASSYTASNQSQHF. In DNA, the CDR3 is TGTGCCAGCAGTTATACAGCTAGCAATCAGTCCCAGCATTTT.

This clonotype was counted many times. This chain links TRBV6-5 with TRBJ1-1; TRBD1 is a possible D gene (6 bases). The ends were cut back, 0 bases at V and 1 base at J, with 6 bases in the middle. The CDR3 loop spans 14 amino acids. Germline assignment: CDR1 MNHEY and CDR2 SVGAGI. CDR3: CASSYSTGNTEAFF. The CDR3 DNA follows: TGTGCCAGCAGTTACTCGACAGGGAACACTGAAGCTTTCTTT.

This chain uses TRBV7-7 with TRBJ2-3; TRBD2 aligns across 14 bases. V lost 5 bases to trimming and J lost 1 base; unmatched junction nucleotides: 11. The germline gives CDR1 SSHAT, CDR2 FNYEAQ (reference sequence). The CDR3 totals 19 residues. CDR3 nucleotide sequence: TGTGCCAGCAGCGTCGGGACTAGCGGGAGTCCTGCGGGCACAGATACGCAGTATTTT. Its translation is CASSVGTSGSPAGTDTQYF.

The rearrangement links TRBV15 to TRBJ2-7; D gene unclear. The CDR3 has 13 residues. With 3 bases removed from V and 6 bases from J, the gap between germline ends came to 12 bases. Germline V gene data show CDR1 as LNHNV and CDR2 as YYDKDF (reference sequence). CDR3 sequence reads: CATSRSNRPEQYF. DNA of the CDR3: TGTGCCACCAGCAGGTCTAACCGTCCCGAGCAGTACTTC.

Worth noting for this clonotype: A much larger clone differs by one base, so this may be a read error. This chain connects TRBV7-3 to TRBJ1-1; unclear D gene. Germline CDR1 reads SGHTA; CDR2 reads FQGTGA. This CDR3 is built from 13 residues. CDR3 protein: CASSSTANTEALF. For the CDR3, the DNA is TGTGCCAGCAGCTCTACAGCGAACACTGAAGCTCTCTTT.

This clonotype showed up many times. This chain joins TRBV10-3 and TRBJ2-7; 8 positions agree with TRBD2. The CDR3 extends over 11 amino acids. V shed 10 bases and J 5 bases; nucleotides not matched to a gene: 4. In germline, CDR1 is ENHRY, CDR2 SYGVKD. The CDR3 is CATGGGNEQYF. The CDR3 DNA is TGTGCCACGGGAGGGGGGAACGAGCAGTACTTC.

Regarding this clonotype: This may arise from a read error, as a much more abundant clone is one base away. The V call is TRBV5-1, the J call TRBJ2-3; either TRBD1 or TRBD2 may fit D (5 bases each). The germline V and J ends were trimmed by 2 bases and 2 bases, with 15 bases remaining between them. Germline CDR1 and CDR2: SGHRS and YFSETQ. CDR3 size: 16 residues. CDR3 DNA: TGCGCCAGCAGCTTACTAGACTCAGGGTACACAGATACGCAGTATTTT. It translates to CASSLLDSGYTDTQYF.

This clonotype was observed a handful of times. This chain joins TRBV7-9 and TRBJ2-5; 11 bases fit TRBD2. Looked up from germline, CDR1 is SEHNR and CDR2 is FQNEAQ (reference sequence). CDR3 length equals 16 residues. V lost 4 bases to trimming and J lost 4 bases; unmatched junction nucleotides: 8. The CDR3 DNA follows: TGTGCCAGCAGCTCCCCGACTAGCGGGGCGCGAGAGACCCAGTACTTC. Protein: CASSSPTSGARETQYF.

This clonotype was detected many times. The rearrangement uses TRBV27 and TRBJ1-4; perhaps TRBD1 as D (5 bases). CDR1 and CDR2 from the germline V gene are MNHEY and SMNVEV (reference sequence). The V gene lost 4 bases and the J gene lost 8 bases, with 14 bases spanning the gap. The CDR3 totals 14 residues. This CDR3 reads CASSSPTVKEKLFF. CDR3 in DNA: TGTGCCAGCAGTTCCCCGACAGTTAAAGAAAAACTGTTTTTT.